This T cell receptor beta chain was sequenced during a study of a mutant IDH1 vaccine in newly diagnosed glioma. Study information: Most patients had radiochemotherapy with temozolomide before enrollment; others had one alone. Points from the study as a whole: A vaccine-induced immune response developed in around 94% of the patients. Apparently, pseudoprogression bore no relation to changes among the top peripheral T cell clonotypes.

Trimming stripped 4 bases from V and 2 bases from J, with 15 bases between. The CDR3 is 16 amino acids. Germline loops: CDR1 SNHLY, CDR2 FYNNEI. The time point denotes: week 47, end of study. The vaccine gave 300 ug of a 20-mer mutant IDH1 peptide subcutaneously per dose. The study gave patients eight vaccinations in weeks 1, 3, 5, 7, 11, 15, 19, 23. As for this clone: As yet, its antigen is unknown.

Sequencing was performed with immunoSEQ multiplex PCR; in TCRdb, only in-frame clones are kept and a portion is missing. Of 50,000 to 65,000 clones in the sample, under 85% were seen once. The material sequenced was PBMCs, taken from a glioma patient whose treatment included an IDH1 peptide vaccine. The chain uses TRBV2 and TRBJ1-5; D uncertain. The source is a woman aged 50 to 60 with glioma. CDR3 coding DNA: TGTGCCAGCAGTGTGTACCTTCGGTGGGGCAATCAGCCCCAGCATTTT. Translating gives CASSVYLRWGNQPQHF. Complete variable domain (other parts from reference TRBV2 and TRBJ1-5): EPEVTQTPSHQVTQMGQEVILRCVPISNHLYFYWYRQILGQKVEFLVSFYNNEISEKSEIFDDQFSVERPDGSNFTLKIRSTKLEDSAMYFCASSVYLRWGNQPQHFGDGTRLSIL.